Shown below are 14 T cell receptor beta chains from a single sample sequenced in a study of shared clonotypes between healthy human individuals. This table comes from immunoSEQ multiplex PCR, and its TCRdb copy is limited to in-frame clones, with some not included. Of under 850,000 clones in the sample, just under 75% are singletons; the top ten hold about 1.8%. Sequenced: memory CD4+ T cells sorted from blood. Subset here: CD45RA-negative fraction. All receptors derive from a woman between 25 and 40 years old in good health.

V gene TRBV7-2 combines with J gene TRBJ1-1, with a weak D call TRBD1 (5 bases). The germline gives CDR1 SGHTA, CDR2 FQGNSA. The ends were cut back, 7 bases at V and 0 bases at J, with 15 bases in the middle. CDR3 size: 15 residues. In nucleotides, the CDR3 is TGTGCCAGCACCCAGACAGTTTTGGTGAACACTGAAGCTTTCTTT. It specifies CASTQTVLVNTEAFF.

The chain recombines TRBV4-1 with TRBJ2-7; maybe TRBD1 (5 bases). Germline-derived CDR1 and CDR2 are MGHRA and YSYEKL. The V end was cut by 4 bases, the J end by 3 bases, with 13 bases between. The CDR3 covers 14 residues. The CDR3 spells CASSPGHGFYEQYF. The CDR3 DNA follows: TGCGCCAGCAGCCCTGGACACGGATTCTACGAGCAGTACTTC.

The CDR3 protein is CASSETSGSGEQYF. The CDR3 DNA reads TGTGCCAGCAGTGAAACCTCCGGGTCTGGCGAGCAGTACTTC. The V and J genes are TRBV2 and TRBJ2-7; the D is unclear. With 2 bases removed from V and 6 bases from J, the gap between germline ends came to 14 bases. The CDR3 has 14 amino acids. CDR1 and CDR2 from the germline V gene are SNHLY and FYNNEI.

V and J are TRBV5-1 and TRBJ2-7, with 7 nucleotides matching TRBD1. The CDR3 covers 14 residues. Germline assignment: CDR1 SGHRS and CDR2 YFSETQ. Trimming removed 0 bases from V and 2 bases from J; junction bases left unmatched: 2. The CDR3 sequence is CASSLVQGAYEQYF. CDR3 DNA sequence: TGCGCCAGCAGCTTGGTTCAGGGGGCCTACGAGCAGTACTTC.

This chain links TRBV6-5 with TRBJ1-1; D possibly corresponds to TRBD1 (6 bases). V shed 0 bases and J shed 1 base, with 9 bases lying between them. CDR3 length: 15 amino acids. Germline V CDR1 and CDR2: MNHEY, SVGAGI. CDR3 DNA: TGTGCCAGCAGTTACTCCCAGGGGAGGAACACTGAAGCTTTCTTT. Amino acid sequence: CASSYSQGRNTEAFF.

The rearrangement links TRBV5-1 to TRBJ2-2, with D perhaps given as TRBD1 or TRBD2 (6 bases each). The germline V and J ends were trimmed by 5 bases and 1 base, with 12 bases remaining between them. The germline CDR1 and CDR2 sequences are SGHRS and YFSETQ. The CDR3 spans 15 residues. CDR3 protein: CASRGGHMNTGELFF. CDR3 in DNA: TGCGCCAGCAGGGGGGGACACATGAACACCGGGGAGCTGTTTTTT.

V and J are TRBV12-2 and TRBJ1-2. TRBV12-2 is termed a pseudogene. This CDR3 is 15 amino acids long. CDR3 amino acids: CASPGGRMANYGYTF. The CDR3 region has the DNA TGTGCAAGTCCCGGGGGGAGGATGGCTAACTATGGCTACACCTTC.

The rearrangement uses TRBV4-1 and TRBJ2-7; TRBD1 matches 7 bases. With V trimmed by 7 bases and J by 4 bases, 13 bases remained unmatched. Per the germline V gene, CDR1 is MGHRA and CDR2 is YSYEKL. The CDR3 is made up of 15 amino acids. The CDR3 protein is CASNHGPTGKYEQYF. DNA of the CDR3: TGCGCCAGCAACCACGGACCGACAGGGAAATACGAGCAGTACTTC.

The V call is TRBV11-1, the J call TRBJ1-1; a possible D gene is TRBD1 (5 bases). The CDR3 spans 14 residues. Germline-derived CDR1 and CDR2 are SGHAT and FQDESV (reference sequence). The V gene lost 4 bases and the J gene lost 3 bases, with 12 bases spanning the gap. DNA for the CDR3: TGTGCCAGCAGCTCGGGGCAGGGATACACTGAAGCTTTCTTT. Translated, it gives CASSSGQGYTEAFF.

This sequence joins TRBV15 and TRBJ2-5; possibly TRBD2 for D (6 bases). There are 14 residues in the CDR3. CDR1 and CDR2 (germline): LNHNV, YYDKDF (reference sequence). V lost 1 base, J lost 1 base, and 7 bases lay in between. As DNA, the CDR3 is TGTGCCACCAGCAGAGGGACTACCCAAGAGACCCAGTACTTC. Translated, it gives CATSRGTTQETQYF.

This clone showed up just a few times. In the same sample, other DNA sequences code for this CDR3. The V call is TRBV5-1, the J call TRBJ1-3, with 7 bases matching TRBD1. The CDR3 runs 14 residues. V shed 3 bases, J shed 4 bases, and the junction held 4 bases outside the gene matches. Germline loops: CDR1 SGHRS, CDR2 YFSETQ. The DNA for the CDR3 is TGCGCCAGCAGCTACGGGACAGAAGGAAACACCATATATTTT. The encoded protein is CASSYGTEGNTIYF.

This sequence joins TRBV5-4 and TRBJ2-7; D is unclear. Per the germline V gene, CDR1 is SGHNT and CDR2 is YYREEE (reference sequence). Trimming took off 2 bases at V and 3 bases at J, with 9 bases between the two ends. The CDR3 is made up of 13 amino acids. As DNA, the CDR3 is TGTGCCAGCAGCTTAGGAGATCGCTACGAGCAGTACTTC. Its protein is CASSLGDRYEQYF.

This chain joins TRBV19 and TRBJ2-1, with 8 bases that match TRBD2. The germline V gene encodes CDR1 LNHDA and CDR2 SQIVND (reference sequence). The CDR3 sequence is 14 residues long. V shed 6 bases and J 9 bases; nucleotides not matched to a gene: 10. The CDR3 region has the DNA TGTGCCAGTAGCAATACCGGGACTAGAGGTGAGCAGTTCTTC. Amino acids: CASSNTGTRGEQFF.

This clone was seen a handful of times. The CDR3 sequence: CASSYEGGRGHF. In DNA form, the CDR3 reads TGTGCCAGCAGTTACGAAGGAGGGAGAGGACATTTT. The chain employs TRBV6-5 and TRBJ1-5; no firm D call. Between the trimmed V and J ends, which lost 2 bases and 16 bases, there was a span of 15 bases. The CDR3 has 12 amino acids. The germline CDR1 and CDR2 sequences are MNHEY and SVGAGI.